This T cell receptor beta chain originates from a study of T cell responses to AZD1222 COVID-19 vaccine. Across the study: Second doses at about 4 or about 12 weeks were pooled. General study results and limits: Just a handful of AZD1222 recipients tested seropositive at baseline.

Remarks on this clone: Its matching antigen is unknown.

This CDR3 has 16 residues. The V end lost 1 base, the J end lost 0 bases, and 12 bases lay between the germline ends. Germline V CDR1 and CDR2: SGHAT, FQNNGV. Method: immunoSEQ multiplex PCR; TCRdb's copy keeps in-frame clones and lacks some. Of 130,000 to 150,000 clones in the sample, over 75% are singletons; the top ten hold more than 1.3%. The V and J genes are TRBV11-2 and TRBJ1-1; D might be TRBD1 (6 bases). This receptor was taken from an adult in good health. Sequenced here: peripheral blood, sampled on day 0 of AZD1222 vaccination. In DNA form, the CDR3 reads TGTGCCAGCAGCTTAGGGACAGCTTATATGAACACTGAAGCTTTCTTT. Its protein is CASSLGTAYMNTEAFF.